The sequence of this TCR beta chain was determined in a study of T cell repertoires in cytomegalovirus infection. Germline V lookup: CDR1 LGHNT, CDR2 FRNRAP. V gave up 2 bases and J gave up 4 bases, with 8 bases separating them. This CDR3 is 13 amino acids long. This clonotype was recorded a few times. What it binds is not known. Using its own MiXCR run on the reads, TCRdb lists one record per CDR3 protein. In the table there are roughly 350,000 distinct CDR3 sequences, 34% of which are singletons. This TCR derives from a human donor in good health (CMV status not recorded). Some clones in this sample may be carry-over from other donors' samples. The chain links TRBV12-5 to TRBJ1-1; no reliable D call. The sequenced sample was cultured PBMCs, obtained from culture after CMV antigen stimulation. The CDR3 here is CASGLMWGTEAFF. The DNA of the CDR3 is TGTGCTAGTGGTTTGATGTGGGGCACTGAAGCTTTCTTT. The full variable domain, with the rest looked up from reference TRBV12-5 and TRBJ1-1, is DARVTQTPRHKVTEMGQEVTMRCQPILGHNTVFWYRQTMMQGLELLAYFRNRAPLDDSGMPKDRFSAEMPDATLATLKIQPSEPRDSAVYFCASGLMWGTEAFFGQGTRLTVV.